This record looks at one T cell receptor beta chain sequence and its context. As yet, its antigen is unknown. BIOMED2 TRB-A/B primer pools were used in multiplex TRB PCR. MiXCR, applied by TCRdb to the multiplex PCR reads, yields one record per CDR3 protein. This table holds 7,500 to 9,500 distinct CDR3 sequences, 28% found once. This entry belongs to a study of T and B cells in COVID-19 patients. Study background: Most recovered patients had mild to moderate COVID-19 treated as outpatients. The recovered cohort's median age was approximately 37 years, versus roughly 67 years in active infection. About 90% of the roughly 20 active-infection patients had comorbidities associated with unfavorable COVID-19 outcome. Study results and limitations: At recovery TRB diversity and richness exceeded healthy donors, after highly clonal active COVID-19 repertoires.

Each TRB amplification used roughly 230-550 ng of genomic DNA from blood. J was trimmed by 2 bases and V by 0 bases; bases with no gene match: 2. The CDR3 totals 15 residues. Per germline, CDR1 SGHNT and CDR2 YYREEE (reference sequence). The source is a human donor who had recovered from COVID-19. V is TRBV5-4 and J is TRBJ1-3; 7 bases align to TRBD1. Sequenced sample: blood. In DNA, the CDR3 is TGTGCCAGCAGCTTGGGACAGGGCACTGGAAACACCATATATTTT. Protein: CASSLGQGTGNTIYF.